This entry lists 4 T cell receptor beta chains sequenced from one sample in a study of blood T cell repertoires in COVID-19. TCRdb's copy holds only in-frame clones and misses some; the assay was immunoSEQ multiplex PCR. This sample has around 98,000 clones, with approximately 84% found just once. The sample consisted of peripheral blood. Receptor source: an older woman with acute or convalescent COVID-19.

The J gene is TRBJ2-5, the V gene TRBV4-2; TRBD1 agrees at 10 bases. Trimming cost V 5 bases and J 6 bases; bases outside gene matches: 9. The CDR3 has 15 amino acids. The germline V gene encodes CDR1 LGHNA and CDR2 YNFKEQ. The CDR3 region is CASSRRPGQGQTQYF. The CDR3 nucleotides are TGTGCCAGCAGCAGGCGGCCGGGACAGGGGCAGACCCAGTACTTC.

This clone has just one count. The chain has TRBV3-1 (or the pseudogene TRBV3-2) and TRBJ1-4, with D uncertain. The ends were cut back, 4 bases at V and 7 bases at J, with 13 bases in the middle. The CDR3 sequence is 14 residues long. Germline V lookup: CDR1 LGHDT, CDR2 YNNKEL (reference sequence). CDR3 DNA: TGTGCCAGCAGCCCCTCGGAGGGTAGTGAAAAACTGTTTTTT. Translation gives CASSPSEGSEKLFF.

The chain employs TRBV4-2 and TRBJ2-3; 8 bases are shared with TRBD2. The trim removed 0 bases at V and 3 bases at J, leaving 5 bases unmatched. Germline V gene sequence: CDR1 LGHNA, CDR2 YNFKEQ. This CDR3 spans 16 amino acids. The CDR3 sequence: CASSQELAGFTDTQYF. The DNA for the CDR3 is TGTGCCAGCAGCCAAGAGCTAGCGGGTTTTACAGATACGCAGTATTTT.

Here the CDR3 DNA reads TGTGCCAGCAGCTTGACAGGGAATAATGAAAAACTGTTTTTT. Protein product: CASSLTGNNEKLFF. V and J are TRBV11-3 and TRBJ1-4; 7 bases agree with TRBD1. The CDR3 runs to 14 residues. The junction had 2 bases not matched to a gene; V was cut back by 3 bases and J by 4 bases. Germline V gene data show CDR1 as SGHNT and CDR2 as YENEEA.